This entry lists 7 T cell receptor beta chains sequenced from one sample in a study of T cells in Graves' hyperthyroidism and ophthalmopathy. What was amplified from RNA transcripts were TCR beta CDR3 regions. The TCR CDR3 first-round RT-PCR relied on the HTBI primer set. TCRdb fed the multiplex PCR reads into MiXCR, producing one record per CDR3 protein. The repertoire holds more than 350,000 distinct CDR3 sequences, with about 16% as singletons. Sequencing input: blood. All receptors come from a woman aged 55-70 years with Graves' ophthalmopathy.

V gene TRBV7-3 combines with J gene TRBJ2-1; 7 bases fit TRBD1. Trimming cost V 5 bases and J 2 bases; bases outside gene matches: 9. This CDR3 is built from 16 residues. Looked up from germline, CDR1 is SGHTA and CDR2 is FQGTGA. The CDR3 sequence: CASSSRQGEAYNEQFF. CDR3 sequence (DNA): TGTGCCAGCAGCAGCAGACAGGGTGAAGCCTACAATGAGCAGTTCTTC.

This clonotype turned up a few times. Relative to the germline gene, one junction end is altered; a read error may explain this. The chain is built from TRBV5-1 and TRBJ1-6; a possible D gene is TRBD1 (5 bases). CDR3 length equals 16 residues. Germline assignment: CDR1 SGHRS and CDR2 YFSETQ. CDR3 sequence (DNA): TGTGCCAGCAGGCGGGGGGGGAGCTCCTATAATTCACCCCTCCACTTT. This translates into CASRRGGSSYNSPLHF.

This clonotype was counted a single time. This sequence may be a read error, since a much larger clone differs from it by one base. The rearrangement joins TRBV27 to TRBJ2-4; weak D call: TRBD1 (7 bases). The germline CDR1 and CDR2 sequences are MNHEY and SMNVEV (reference sequence). V was clipped by 5 bases and J by 7 bases, with 15 bases between them. The length of the CDR3 is 14 residues. The CDR3 DNA sequence: TGTGCCAGCAGTGGGCCAGGGGGGTTGAACATTCAGTACTTC. This sequence encodes CASSGPGGLNIQYF.

The chain has TRBV5-1 and TRBJ2-2; TRBD2 matches at 9 bases. The J segment lost 0 bases and the V segment lost 1 base, leaving 4 bases of the junction unmatched. CDR1 is SGHRS and CDR2 is YFSETQ in the germline V gene. There are 17 residues in the CDR3. The CDR3 region is CASSLLSSGANTGELFF. As DNA, the CDR3 is TGCGCCAGCAGCTTGTTGTCTAGCGGGGCGAACACCGGGGAGCTGTTTTTT.

This clonotype was counted ten times or more. The chain carries TRBV5-1 and TRBJ2-1, with TRBD1 identical over 9 bases. The CDR3 loop spans 16 amino acids. With V trimmed by 3 bases and J by 4 bases, 8 bases remained unmatched. Per the germline V gene, CDR1 is SGHRS and CDR2 is YFSETQ. CDR3 sequence: CASSSVDRGFYNEQFF. In nucleotides, the CDR3 is TGCGCCAGCAGCTCAGTAGACAGGGGGTTTTACAATGAGCAGTTCTTC.

The chain joins TRBV2 to TRBJ2-7, with TRBD1 identical over 7 bases. The CDR3 is made up of 15 amino acids. Germline V CDR1 and CDR2: SNHLY, FYNNEI. Trimming took 5 bases from V and 5 from J; bases not matched to a gene: 12. The DNA of the CDR3 is TGTGCCAGCAGTCAGGGGGAGACACTAGTCAACGAGCAGTACTTC. This gives the protein CASSQGETLVNEQYF.

At least ten counts were recorded for this clonotype. The genes are TRBV7-8 and TRBJ1-4; D is ambiguous. Germline loops: CDR1 SGHVS, CDR2 FQNEAQ. Trimming stripped 5 bases from V and 8 bases from J, with 21 bases between. The length of the CDR3 is 16 residues. CDR3 in amino acids: CASSARLGEEEEKLFF. The CDR3 DNA is TGTGCCAGCAGCGCGCGTCTTGGAGAGGAGGAGGAAAAACTGTTTTTT.